Listed below are T cell receptor beta chains from one sample, sequenced in a study of PD-L1 blockade in urothelial cancer. Method: immunoSEQ multiplex PCR; TCRdb's copy keeps in-frame clones and lacks some. In the table there are about 51,000 clones, around 86% of which are singletons. The material was PBMCs, obtained around atezolizumab (anti-PD-L1) treatment. Receptor source: a man in his 60s with urothelial cancer. The CDR3 runs from the conserved cysteine through the conserved F or W.

CATYQGDLYGYTF	TRBV10-3	TRBJ1-2
CARHPRPLYDEQYF	TRBV7-9	TRBJ2-7
CASSLSSGTDTQYF	TRBV7-2	TRBJ2-3
CASSLPSGFYEQYF	TRBV5-6	TRBJ2-7
CASNPLGTTYGYTF	TRBV5-1	TRBJ1-2
CAWSDVWGHSGNTIYF	TRBV30	TRBJ1-3
CASSARRGGLAGVEQFF	TRBV2	TRBJ2-1
CASSSGQTGNTIYF	TRBV27	TRBJ1-3
CASLAGLYNEQFF	TRBV18	TRBJ2-1
CASSVGDSYEQYF	TRBV9	TRBJ2-7
CASSLTGGTDYEQYF	TRBV11-3	TRBJ2-7
CASSFLDRVFSEAFF	TRBV5-1	TRBJ1-1
CASSRTAGADTQYF	TRBV5-1	TRBJ2-3
CASSPPQGRGTEAFF	TRBV18	TRBJ1-1
CASGLGAYNSPLHF	TRBV6-5	TRBJ1-6
CASSPLLNEKLFF	TRBV18	TRBJ1-4
CASSQLVSNEQFF	TRBV7-2	TRBJ2-1
CARSRRGQSVGDEQYF	TRBV5-3	TRBJ2-7
CASTSGGTGLFEQYF	TRBV6-1	TRBJ2-7
CASNAGTGYGYTF	TRBV5-1	TRBJ1-2
CAWRPTVVNYGYTF	TRBV30	TRBJ1-2
CASSIDRAVVYGYTF	TRBV19	TRBJ1-2
CASSAPGQGSYEQYF	TRBV27	TRBJ2-7
CASSIGGGQPQHF	TRBV19	TRBJ1-5
CASSYLRTRGEKLFF	TRBV6-5	TRBJ1-4
CASSVVTGVQNEQFF	TRBV9	TRBJ2-1
CASSLPRQAGSYTF	TRBV5-1	TRBJ1-2
CASSPRQGQGATQYF	TRBV5-1	TRBJ2-5
CASSPRGLGGQFF	TRBV14	TRBJ2-1
CASRGGVGQGDNTGELFF	TRBV12-5	TRBJ2-2
CATSRDTGNYGYTF	TRBV15	TRBJ1-2
CASSVGSGGATDTQYF	TRBV9	TRBJ2-3
CASSQDRGLTYEQYF	TRBV7-2	TRBJ2-7
CASSLVLAGGPDTQYF	TRBV7-9	TRBJ2-3
CASSLRGQGPSEQFF	TRBV7-9	TRBJ2-1
CASSPVAATNEKLFF	TRBV18	TRBJ1-4
CASRRPQTTYEQYF	TRBV2	TRBJ2-7
CASSYQGLATDTQYF	TRBV6-5	TRBJ2-3
CASSWDRSYEQYF	TRBV27	TRBJ2-7
CASSQKGPSNQPQHF	TRBV5-4	TRBJ1-5
CASSSYTDTQYF	TRBV11-2	TRBJ2-3
CAWNRLRDTGELFF	TRBV30	TRBJ2-2
CASRRNTEAFF	TRBV2	TRBJ1-1
CASSLGLAPAQYF	TRBV7-2	TRBJ2-5
CASSRDRGWSSYNSPLHF	TRBV27	TRBJ1-6
CASSQTGLAGGPTGELFF	TRBV7-3	TRBJ2-2
CASSVGTGVNTEAFF	TRBV9	TRBJ1-1
CASSYELPSYGYTF	TRBV6-6	TRBJ1-2
CASSWTDVSTDTQYF	TRBV18	TRBJ2-3
CASSAYWTANEKLFF	TRBV28	TRBJ1-4
CASSAAGGPRHEQFF	TRBV5-4	TRBJ2-1
CASSVDAAPTDTQYF	TRBV9	TRBJ2-3
CASSGRAGGTDTQYF	TRBV6-4	TRBJ2-3
CATSREASNTGELFF	TRBV15	TRBJ2-2
CASSQQGYTEKLFF	TRBV14	TRBJ1-4